The rows below give T cell receptor beta chains drawn from one sample of a study of Ad26.COV2.S vaccination and SARS-CoV-2 variants. The data were produced by immunoSEQ multiplex PCR, yet TCRdb's version contains in-frame clones alone and is incomplete. The data contain around 250,000 clones, more than 75% of them seen just once; the ten biggest clones take up 3% to 4%. Sequenced material: peripheral blood, taken in a trial of Ad26.COV2.S vaccine versus placebo. All receptors derive from a person between 18 and 65 years old who received the Ad26.COV2.S COVID-19 vaccine or a placebo. Each CDR3 is given with its conserved first and last residue. A D gene is named only where the DNA matches it firmly. A row's size may be missing; if present it is once, few, many or a size class.

TRBJ2-1,-,TRBV27,-,CASSAPGTTYNEQFF,TGTGCCAGCAGTGCCCCCGGGACAACATACAATGAGCAGTTCTTC
TRBJ2-2,-,TRBV12-3/TRBV12-4,-,CASSLILEGELFF,TGTGCCAGCAGTTTAATCTTGGAAGGGGAGCTGTTTTTT
TRBJ1-1,-,TRBV5-1,TRBD1,CASDAGGALNTEAFF,TGCGCCAGCGACGCAGGGGGCGCGTTGAACACTGAAGCTTTCTTT
TRBJ2-5,-,TRBV3-1/TRBV3-2,-,CASSQVAQPVVRSGETQYF,TGTGCCAGCAGCCAAGTGGCCCAGCCCGTTGTGCGTAGTGGAGAGACCCAGTACTTC
TRBJ2-7,-,TRBV18,TRBD1,CASSLGQGGSYEQYF,TGTGCCAGCTCACTCGGACAGGGTGGGTCCTACGAGCAGTACTTC
TRBJ2-2,-,TRBV24-1,TRBD2,CATSDLRLVAGGWGTGELFF,TGTGCCACCAGTGATTTGCGGTTGGTAGCGGGAGGTTGGGGCACCGGGGAGCTGTTTTTT
TRBJ2-1,-,TRBV7-8,TRBD2,CASSQRTSGIRHNEQFF,TGTGCCAGCAGCCAAAGGACTAGCGGGATCAGACACAATGAGCAGTTCTTC
TRBJ1-1,-,TRBV30,-,CAWRQGNTEAFF,TGTGCCTGGAGACAGGGGAACACTGAAGCTTTCTTT
TRBJ2-3,-,TRBV11-1,-,CASSLRGRTDTQYF,TGTGCCAGCAGCTTAAGAGGGAGGACAGATACGCAGTATTTT
TRBJ2-1,-,TRBV7-3,TRBD2,CASSPLTSGENNEQFF,TGTGCCAGCAGCCCCCTCACTAGCGGGGAGAACAATGAGCAGTTCTTC
TRBJ1-6,-,TRBV5-6,-,CASSLGGYEGSPLHF,TGTGCCAGCAGCTTAGGGGGATACGAAGGTTCACCCCTCCACTTT
TRBJ1-1,-,TRBV5-6,-,CASSRRETGRRSTEAFF,TGTGCCAGCAGCAGGAGGGAGACCGGTAGGAGGTCCACTGAAGCTTTCTTT
TRBJ2-7,-,TRBV5-1,TRBD2,CASSFPVWGGTYEQYF,TGCGCCAGCAGCTTCCCCGTGTGGGGGGGTACCTACGAGCAGTACTTC
TRBJ2-7,-,TRBV12-2,-,CASRLAEIWGYSYEQYF,TGTGCAAGTCGCTTAGCGGAAATCTGGGGTTACTCCTACGAGCAGTACTTC
TRBJ1-1,-,TRBV7-6,-,CASSPDPSYTEAFF,TGTGCCAGCAGCCCAGATCCCAGCTACACTGAAGCTTTCTTT
TRBJ1-1,once,TRBV28,-,CASTKGGDGNTEAFF,TGTGCCAGCACCAAGGGGGGGGACGGGAACACTGAAGCTTTCTTT
TRBJ2-3,-,TRBV7-2,TRBD2,CASSLGPGGPHMTDTQYF,TGTGCCAGCAGCTTAGGGCCGGGAGGGCCTCATATGACAGATACGCAGTATTTT
TRBJ1-2,-,TRBV4-2,TRBD1,CASSPRTGGDGYTF,TGTGCCAGCAGCCCGAGGACAGGGGGCGACGGCTACACCTTC
TRBJ2-1,-,TRBV30,-,CAWSVAVNEQFF,TGTGCCTGGAGCGTGGCAGTGAATGAGCAGTTCTTC
TRBJ1-1,-,TRBV9,-,CASSVEGNTEAFF,TGTGCCAGCAGCGTAGAGGGGAACACTGAAGCTTTCTTT
TRBJ2-2,once,TRBV27,TRBD2,CAIAGSNTGELFF,TGTGCCATAGCGGGATCGAACACCGGGGAGCTGTTTTTT
TRBJ1-1,-,TRBV7-9,TRBD1,CASRSKGTGGAETEAFF,TGTGCCAGCAGGTCGAAGGGGACAGGGGGCGCGGAAACTGAAGCTTTCTTT
TRBJ1-4,-,TRBV5-1,-,CASSPSGLFNEKLFF,TGCGCCAGCAGCCCATCTGGGCTGTTTAATGAAAAACTGTTTTTT
TRBJ2-1,-,TRBV11-2,TRBD1,CASSHKDRGFYNEQFF,TGTGCCAGCAGCCATAAGGACAGGGGGTTTTACAATGAGCAGTTCTTC
TRBJ1-1,few,TRBV21-1,-,CASSNTASEAFF,TGTGCCAGCAGCAATACAGCTTCTGAAGCTTTCTTT
TRBJ2-1,-,TRBV12-3/TRBV12-4,-,CASSGPNHGQFF,TGTGCCAGCAGCGGGCCAAACCATGGGCAGTTCTTC
TRBJ2-7,-,TRBV7-8,TRBD1,CASSHTRDRPYEQYF,TGTGCCAGCAGCCACACCCGGGACAGGCCCTACGAGCAGTACTTC
TRBJ2-5,-,TRBV9,-,CASSVLGRVEGETQYF,TGTGCCAGCAGCGTGCTGGGCCGGGTCGAAGGGGAGACCCAGTACTTC
TRBJ1-2,-,TRBV7-9,-,CASSDERQPGGYTF,TGTGCCAGCAGCGACGAGCGGCAGCCTGGTGGCTACACCTTC
TRBJ1-2,-,TRBV5-6,TRBD1,CASSTGQGYYGYTF,TGTGCCAGCAGCACCGGACAGGGATACTATGGCTACACCTTC
TRBJ1-1,-,TRBV2,-,CASSGDGYEAFF,TGTGCCAGCAGTGGAGACGGGTATGAAGCTTTCTTT
TRBJ2-3,-,TRBV5-1,-,CASSLGQSEDTQYF,TGCGCCAGCAGCTTGGGACAGTCAGAGGATACGCAGTATTTT
TRBJ1-4,-,TRBV6-5,-,CASSYGVVSNEKLFF,TGTGCCAGCAGTTACGGGGTCGTTTCTAATGAAAAACTGTTTTTT
TRBJ2-3,-,TRBV6-6,TRBD1,CASSATGGTDTQYF,TGTGCCAGCAGCGCGACAGGGGGCACAGATACGCAGTATTTT
TRBJ1-1,-,TRBV5-4,-,CASSLVFSGPNTEAFF,TGTGCCAGCAGCTTGGTGTTCTCAGGACCTAACACTGAAGCTTTCTTT
TRBJ1-2,-,TRBV19,-,CASSIRTAGNYGYTF,TGTGCCAGTAGTATAAGGACAGCCGGTAACTATGGCTACACCTTC
TRBJ1-6,-,TRBV4-2,-,CASSQGPRGAKNSPLHF,TGTGCCAGCAGCCAAGGCCCCCGGGGGGCTAAGAATTCACCCCTCCACTTT
TRBJ2-4,-,TRBV7-9,-,CASSLLAWQRNIQYF,TGTGCCAGCAGCTTACTTGCCTGGCAGAGAAACATTCAGTACTTC
TRBJ2-7,once,TRBV29-1,TRBD2,CSVTQRGRSYEQYF,TGCAGCGTCACCCAGCGGGGGCGGTCCTACGAGCAGTACTTC
TRBJ2-3,-,TRBV7-9,-,CASSSGLGGDTQYF,TGTGCCAGCAGCTCAGGGCTAGGCGGCGATACGCAGTATTTT
TRBJ1-2,once,TRBV28,TRBD1,CASSSPAGQGAYGYTF,TGTGCCAGCAGTTCCCCGGCAGGACAGGGGGCCTATGGCTACACCTTC
TRBJ1-3,-,TRBV4-3,-,CASSQEPTGLGNTIYF,TGCGCCAGCAGCCAAGAGCCCACAGGGTTAGGAAACACCATATATTTT
TRBJ1-5,-,TRBV30,TRBD1,CAWGRGPNQPQHF,TGTGCCTGGGGTAGGGGGCCCAATCAGCCCCAGCATTTT
TRBJ2-7,-,TRBV7-6,-,CASSSSRSEQYF,TGTGCCAGCAGCTCCTCCAGGTCCGAGCAGTACTTC
TRBJ1-6,-,TRBV7-3,-,CASSLTGSDGSPLHF,TGTGCCAGCAGCTTAACGGGCAGTGACGGCTCACCCCTCCACTTT
TRBJ2-2,-,TRBV27,TRBD2,CASSLLFSGISGELFF,TGTGCCAGCAGTTTATTGTTTAGCGGGATATCCGGGGAGCTGTTTTTT
TRBJ1-1,-,TRBV10-3,TRBD1,CAISVGTARRTEAFF,TGTGCCATCAGTGTGGGGACAGCCCGGAGGACTGAAGCTTTCTTT
TRBJ1-2,-,TRBV20-1,-,CSASVYRGYGYTF,TGCAGTGCTAGTGTTTATAGGGGCTATGGCTACACCTTC
TRBJ1-1,-,TRBV9,-,CASSVDNTEAFF,TGTGCCAGCAGCGTGGATAACACTGAAGCTTTCTTT
TRBJ1-5,-,TRBV2,-,CASSSGPRKHF,TGTGCCAGCAGCTCAGGGCCCAGAAAGCATTTT
TRBJ2-1,once,TRBV9,-,CASSVSSGEQFF,TGTGCCAGCAGCGTATCGTCCGGTGAGCAGTTCTTC
TRBJ2-1,-,TRBV4-1,TRBD2,CASSQPALAGGTSYNEQFF,TGCGCCAGCAGCCAGCCCGCCCTGGCGGGAGGTACCTCCTACAATGAGCAGTTCTTC
TRBJ2-7,-,TRBV4-1,-,CASSQDWGASYEQYF,TGCGCCAGCAGCCAAGATTGGGGGGCAAGCTACGAGCAGTACTTC
TRBJ1-1,-,TRBV12-5,TRBD1,CASGSARQGSTEAFF,TGTGCTAGTGGTTCCGCACGACAGGGGAGCACTGAAGCTTTCTTT
TRBJ2-7,-,TRBV4-1,-,CASSHLGRVGYEQYF,TGCGCCAGCAGCCACCTCGGCAGGGTCGGCTACGAGCAGTACTTC
TRBJ1-2,few,TRBV7-2,-,CASSFLRYGYTF,TGTGCCAGCAGCTTCCTCCGGTATGGCTACACCTTC
TRBJ2-3,-,TRBV5-1,TRBD2,CASSWGLAELTDTQYF,TGCGCCAGCAGCTGGGGACTAGCGGAGCTCACAGATACGCAGTATTTT
TRBJ2-7,once,TRBV6-6,TRBD2,CASSYVQTSGSYEQYF,TGTGCCAGCAGTTACGTACAAACTAGCGGGAGTTACGAGCAGTACTTC
TRBJ2-1,-,TRBV27,-,CATTWGSSYNEQFF,TGTGCCACCACTTGGGGGAGCAGTTACAATGAGCAGTTCTTC